This T cell receptor beta chain was identified during a study of early T cells in non-severe SARS-CoV-2 infection. Germline CDR1 is SEHNR and CDR2 is FQNEAQ (reference sequence). Trimming cost V 5 bases and J 0 bases; bases outside gene matches: 4. The CDR3 loop spans 15 amino acids. TCRdb used MiXCR to reprocess the 5' RACE reads, holding one entry per CDR3 protein. The repertoire holds 95,000 to 110,000 distinct CDR3 sequences, with over 8.5% as singletons. This clonotype was counted many times. The V call is TRBV7-9, the J call TRBJ2-1; 7 bases fit TRBD2. Specimen: whole blood. The clonotype comes from an adult who was a healthcare worker with PCR-confirmed SARS-CoV-2 infection or an uninfected control (not recorded which). The CDR3, as DNA: TGTGCCAGCAGCAGGACTAGGGGCTCCTACAATGAGCAGTTCTTC. It codes for CASSRTRGSYNEQFF.